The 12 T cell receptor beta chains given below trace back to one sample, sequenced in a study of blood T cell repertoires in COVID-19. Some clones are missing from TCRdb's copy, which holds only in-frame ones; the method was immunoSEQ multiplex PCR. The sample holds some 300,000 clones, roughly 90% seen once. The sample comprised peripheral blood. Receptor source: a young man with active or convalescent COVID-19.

The CDR3 sequence: CASSPQRQGSWNTEAFF. Written as DNA, the CDR3 is TGTGCCAGCAGCCCCCAACGACAGGGGTCTTGGAACACTGAAGCTTTCTTT. The V call is TRBV5-5, the J call TRBJ1-1; 8 bases agree with TRBD1. This CDR3 region has 17 residues. In germline, CDR1 is SGHKS, CDR2 YYEKEE (reference sequence). V lost 4 bases and J lost 1; bases outside the gene matches: 12. Full variable domain (remainder filled in from reference TRBV5-5 and TRBJ1-1): DAGVTQSPTHLIKTRGQQVTLRCSPISGHKSVSWYQQVLGQGPQFIFQYYEKEERGRGNFPDRFSARQFPNYSSELNVNALLLGDSALYLCASSPQRQGSWNTEAFFGQGTRLTVV.

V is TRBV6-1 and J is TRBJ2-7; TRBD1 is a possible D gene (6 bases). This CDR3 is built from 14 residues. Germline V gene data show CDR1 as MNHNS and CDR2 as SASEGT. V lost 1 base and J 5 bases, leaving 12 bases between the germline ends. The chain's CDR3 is CASSEDRAKDEQYF. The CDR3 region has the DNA TGTGCCAGCAGTGAAGACAGGGCCAAGGACGAGCAGTACTTC.

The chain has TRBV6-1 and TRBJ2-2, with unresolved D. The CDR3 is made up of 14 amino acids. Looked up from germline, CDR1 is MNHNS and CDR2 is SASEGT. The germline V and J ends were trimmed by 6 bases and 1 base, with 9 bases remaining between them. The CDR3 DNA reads TGTGCCAGCAGACCTCAACAGAACACCGGGGAGCTGTTTTTT. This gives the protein CASRPQQNTGELFF.

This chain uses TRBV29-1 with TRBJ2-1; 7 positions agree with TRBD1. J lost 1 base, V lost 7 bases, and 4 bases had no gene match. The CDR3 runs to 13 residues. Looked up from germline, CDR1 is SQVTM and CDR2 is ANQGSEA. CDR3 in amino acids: CSELTGSYNEQFF. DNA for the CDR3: TGCAGCGAACTGACAGGGTCCTACAATGAGCAGTTCTTC.

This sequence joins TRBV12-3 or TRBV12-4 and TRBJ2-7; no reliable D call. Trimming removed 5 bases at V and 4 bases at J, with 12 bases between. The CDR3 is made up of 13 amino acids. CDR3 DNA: TGTGCCAGCAGTCTGCCTATGTTGTACGAGCAGTACTTC. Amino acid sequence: CASSLPMLYEQYF.

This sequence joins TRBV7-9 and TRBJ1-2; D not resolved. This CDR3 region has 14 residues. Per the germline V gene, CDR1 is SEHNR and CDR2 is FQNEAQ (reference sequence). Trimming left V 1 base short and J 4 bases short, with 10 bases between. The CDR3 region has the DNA TGTGCCAGCAGCTTAGTAGGAGGATCCTATGGCTACACCTTC. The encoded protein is CASSLVGGSYGYTF.

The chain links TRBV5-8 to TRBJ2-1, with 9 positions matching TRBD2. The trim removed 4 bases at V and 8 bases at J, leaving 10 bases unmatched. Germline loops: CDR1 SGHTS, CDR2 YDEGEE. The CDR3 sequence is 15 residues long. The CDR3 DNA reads TGTGCCAGCAGCCTGAGTGGCGGGGGGGGCGATGAGCAGTTCTTC. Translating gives CASSLSGGGGDEQFF.

Here the CDR3 DNA reads TGCGCCAGCAGCCAACTCGGGACAGGAACAAAAAGGAATGAGCAGTTCTTC. It specifies CASSQLGTGTKRNEQFF. The chain employs TRBV4-3 and TRBJ2-1, with 8 nucleotides matching TRBD1. Germline values: CDR1 LGHNA, CDR2 YSLEER. The J segment lost 7 bases and the V segment lost 2 bases, leaving 13 bases of the junction unmatched. The CDR3 spans 17 residues.

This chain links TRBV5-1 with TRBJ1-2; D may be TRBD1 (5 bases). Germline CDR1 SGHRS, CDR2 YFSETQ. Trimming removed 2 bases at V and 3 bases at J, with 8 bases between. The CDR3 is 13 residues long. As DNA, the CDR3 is TGCGCCAGCAGCTTTAGCAGGGACTATGGCTACACCTTC. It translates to CASSFSRDYGYTF.

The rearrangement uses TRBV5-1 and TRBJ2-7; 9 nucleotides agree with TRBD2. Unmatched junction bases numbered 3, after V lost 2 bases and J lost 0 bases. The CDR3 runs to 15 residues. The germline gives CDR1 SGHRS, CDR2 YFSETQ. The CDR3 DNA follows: TGCGCCAGCAGCTTTTTTAGCGGGAGCTCCTACGAGCAGTACTTC. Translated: CASSFFSGSSYEQYF.

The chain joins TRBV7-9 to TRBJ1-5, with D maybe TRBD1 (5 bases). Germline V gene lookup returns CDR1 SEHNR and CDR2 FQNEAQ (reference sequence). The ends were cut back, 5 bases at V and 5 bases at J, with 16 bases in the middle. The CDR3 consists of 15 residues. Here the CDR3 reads CASSSIGANDQPQHF. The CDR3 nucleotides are TGTGCCAGCAGCAGCATTGGGGCCAATGATCAGCCCCAGCATTTT.

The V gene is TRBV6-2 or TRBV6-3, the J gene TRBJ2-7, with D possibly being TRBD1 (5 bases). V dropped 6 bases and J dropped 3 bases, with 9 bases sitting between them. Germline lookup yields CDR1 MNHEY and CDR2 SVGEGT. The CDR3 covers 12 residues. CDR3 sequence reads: CASSRDSYEQYF. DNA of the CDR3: TGTGCCAGCAGCCGCGACAGCTACGAGCAGTACTTC.